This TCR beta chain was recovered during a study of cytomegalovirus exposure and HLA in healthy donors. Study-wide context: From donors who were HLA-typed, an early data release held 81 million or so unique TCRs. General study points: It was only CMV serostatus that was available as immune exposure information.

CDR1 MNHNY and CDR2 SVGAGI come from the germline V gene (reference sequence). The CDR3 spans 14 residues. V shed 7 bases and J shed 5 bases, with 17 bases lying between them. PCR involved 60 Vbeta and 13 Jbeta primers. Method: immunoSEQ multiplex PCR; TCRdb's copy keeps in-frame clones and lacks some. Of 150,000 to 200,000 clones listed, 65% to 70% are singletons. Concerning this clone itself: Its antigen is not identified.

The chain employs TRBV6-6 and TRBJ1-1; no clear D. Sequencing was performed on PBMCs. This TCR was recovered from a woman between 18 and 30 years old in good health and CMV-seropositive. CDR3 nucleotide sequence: TGTGCCAGCACCCAGGCCTCTGGGTGGACTGAAGCTTTCTTT. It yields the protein CASTQASGWTEAFF.